Below, 13 T cell receptor beta chains from the same sample are listed, as sequenced in a study of shared clonotypes between healthy human individuals. Here immunoSEQ multiplex PCR was the method, and the copy in TCRdb shows in-frame clones only, minus some. This table has millions of clones, about 92% appearing once. Sequenced: naive CD4+ T cells sorted from blood. Subset meaning: CD45RA+ positively selected. All receptors derive from a man aged 18 to 29 in good health.

With regard to this clone: At one of its ends the junction is not consistent with the germline gene, which may arise from a read error. This chain connects TRBV7-8 to TRBJ2-1; 11 positions match TRBD2. Germline V CDR1 and CDR2: SGHVS, FQNEAQ. CDR3 length: 13 residues. This CDR3 reads CASSFGLAGTWLF. In DNA form, the CDR3 reads TGTGCCAGCAGCTTCGGACTAGCGGGTACGTGGCTCTTC.

This clone was recorded once. This rearrangement joins TRBV5-1 to TRBJ2-3; D remains ambiguous. This CDR3 has 15 residues. Germline-derived CDR1 and CDR2 are SGHRS and YFSETQ. V lost 0 bases, J lost 0 bases, and 8 bases lay in between. The CDR3 protein is CASSLVVRSTDTQYF. CDR3 nucleotide sequence: TGCGCCAGCAGCTTGGTTGTTCGTAGCACAGATACGCAGTATTTT. The variable domain in full, completed from reference TRBV5-1 and TRBJ2-3, reads KAGVTQTPRYLIKTRGQQVTLSCSPISGHRSVSWYQQTPGQGLQFLFEYFSETQRNKGNFPGRFSGRQFSNSRSEMNVSTLELGDSALYLCASSLVVRSTDTQYFGPGTRLTVL.

The chain joins TRBV5-4 to TRBJ2-5, with a tentative D call TRBD2 (5 bases). The ends were cut back, 4 bases at V and 2 bases at J, with 15 bases in the middle. Germline CDR1 SGHNT, CDR2 YYREEE (reference sequence). The CDR3 length is 15 residues. CDR3: CASSPRSGWQETQYF. In nucleotides, the CDR3 is TGTGCCAGCAGCCCGAGGTCGGGATGGCAAGAGACCCAGTACTTC.

Notes on this clone: The sample has other DNA sequences that encode this CDR3 too. J is TRBJ2-5 and V is TRBV9; D is possibly TRBD2 (6 bases). V was cut by 2 bases and J by 5 bases, with 13 bases left in between. This CDR3 is built from 14 residues. CDR1 is SGDLS and CDR2 is YYNGEE in the germline V gene. This CDR3 reads CASSVEGVGETQYF. The CDR3 nucleotides read TGTGCCAGCAGCGTGGAGGGAGTCGGGGAGACCCAGTACTTC.

The chain employs TRBV2 and TRBJ1-4, with D hard to call. CDR1 is SNHLY, CDR2 FYNNEI, per germline. V gave up 7 bases and J gave up 8 bases, with 14 bases separating them. This CDR3 spans 13 amino acids. In DNA form, the CDR3 reads TGTGCCAGCAAACTTCGGTGGAACGAAAAACTGTTTTTT. It yields the protein CASKLRWNEKLFF.

The chain carries TRBV4-1 and TRBJ2-5; TRBD2 aligns across 15 bases. The CDR3 runs 17 residues. Germline V gene sequence: CDR1 MGHRA, CDR2 YSYEKL. V trimming: 0 bases; J trimming: 9 bases; junction bases outside the gene matches: 8. For the CDR3, the DNA is TGCGCCAGCAGCCAAGAAATGGGGACTAGCGGGGGGAGGGCCCAGTACTTC. Its protein is CASSQEMGTSGGRAQYF.

The V call is TRBV9, the J call TRBJ1-5; D may be TRBD1 (5 bases). Germline CDR1 SGDLS, CDR2 YYNGEE. CDR3 length: 15 residues. The ends were cut back, 0 bases at V and 3 bases at J, with 10 bases in the middle. CDR3 sequence (DNA): TGTGCCAGCAGCGTAGAAGGGACTGTCAATCAGCCCCAGCATTTT. As protein: CASSVEGTVNQPQHF.

The chain links TRBV6-5 to TRBJ1-2, with D maybe TRBD1 (6 bases). V lost 6 bases, J lost 4 bases, and 12 bases lay in between. The V gene's germline CDR1 is MNHEY and CDR2 SVGAGI. The CDR3 is made up of 13 amino acids. In nucleotides, the CDR3 is TGTGCCAGCAGAGCCGAAGGGGGCTATGGCTACACCTTC. Residues: CASRAEGGYGYTF.

Points on this clone: The same CDR3 can be traced to other DNA sequences in this sample. V gene TRBV5-4 combines with J gene TRBJ2-5; no definite D call. The CDR3 has 13 amino acids. Germline V gene lookup returns CDR1 SGHNT and CDR2 YYREEE (reference sequence). The ends were cut back, 0 bases at V and 1 base at J, with 4 bases in the middle. The CDR3 DNA sequence: TGTGCCAGCAGCTTGGTAGGCCAAGAGACCCAGTACTTC. Encoded protein: CASSLVGQETQYF.

This clone came up once. The chain uses TRBV10-3 and TRBJ2-2; 9 nucleotides agree with TRBD1. The CDR3 has 13 amino acids. Germline V gene sequence: CDR1 ENHRY, CDR2 SYGVKD. V dropped 8 bases and J dropped 6; count of bases not matched to a gene: 4. CDR3 in amino acids: CAIGGQGPGELFF. The CDR3 coding sequence is TGTGCCATCGGGGGACAGGGACCCGGGGAGCTGTTTTTT.

The chain carries TRBV19 and TRBJ2-2, with a weak D call TRBD2 (5 bases). V lost 8 bases to trimming and J lost 0 bases, with 10 bases between them. This CDR3 is built from 14 residues. CDR1 and CDR2 from the germline V gene are LNHDA and SQIVND (reference sequence). CDR3 coding DNA: TGTGCCAGTTCGGGGAACCCGAACACCGGGGAGCTGTTTTTT. Translating gives CASSGNPNTGELFF.

The chain joins TRBV5-4 to TRBJ2-5; 8 nucleotides align to TRBD1. The J segment lost 4 bases and the V segment lost 3 bases, leaving 5 bases of the junction unmatched. This CDR3 spans 14 amino acids. Looked up from germline, CDR1 is SGHNT and CDR2 is YYREEE (reference sequence). The CDR3 DNA follows: TGTGCCAGCAGCTCAGGGGGCGCAGGAGAGACCCAGTACTTC. Translating it yields CASSSGGAGETQYF. The full variable domain, with the rest looked up from reference TRBV5-4 and TRBJ2-5, is ETGVTQSPTHLIKTRGQQVTLRCSSQSGHNTVSWYQQALGQGPQFIFQYYREEENGRGNFPPRFSGLQFPNYSSELNVNALELDDSALYLCASSSGGAGETQYFGPGTRLLVL.

V is TRBV28 and J is TRBJ1-4; D not certain. The CDR3 is 17 residues long. V gave up 4 bases and J gave up 0 bases, with 15 bases separating them. Germline assignment: CDR1 MDHEN and CDR2 SYDVKM. The CDR3 nucleotides are TGTGCCAGCAGTTCCCCCGGTGCGGCCGCAACTAATGAAAAACTGTTTTTT. Its protein product is CASSSPGAAATNEKLFF. The whole variable domain, remainder taken from reference TRBV28 and TRBJ1-4, is DVKVTQSSRYLVKRTGEKVFLECVQDMDHENMFWYRQDPGLGLRLIYFSYDVKMKEKGDIPEGYSVSREKKERFSLILESASTNQTSMYLCASSSPGAAATNEKLFFGSGTQLSVL.